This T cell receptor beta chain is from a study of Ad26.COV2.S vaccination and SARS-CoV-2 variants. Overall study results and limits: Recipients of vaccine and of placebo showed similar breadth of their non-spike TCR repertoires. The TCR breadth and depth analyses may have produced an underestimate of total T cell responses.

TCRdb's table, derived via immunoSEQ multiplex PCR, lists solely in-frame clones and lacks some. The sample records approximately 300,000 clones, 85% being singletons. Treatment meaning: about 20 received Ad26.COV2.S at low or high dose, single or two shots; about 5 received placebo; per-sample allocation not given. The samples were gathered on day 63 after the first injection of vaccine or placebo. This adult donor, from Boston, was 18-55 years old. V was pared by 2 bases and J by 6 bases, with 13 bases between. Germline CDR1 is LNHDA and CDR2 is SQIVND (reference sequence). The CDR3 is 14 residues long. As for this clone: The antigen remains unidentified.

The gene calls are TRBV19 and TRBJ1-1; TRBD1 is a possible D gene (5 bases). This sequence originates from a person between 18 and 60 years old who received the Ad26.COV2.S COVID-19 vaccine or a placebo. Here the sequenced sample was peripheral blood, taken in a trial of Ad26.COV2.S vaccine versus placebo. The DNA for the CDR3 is TGTGCCAGTAGTATAACCCCCAGGGCGGCTGAAGCTTTCTTT. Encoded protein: CASSITPRAAEAFF. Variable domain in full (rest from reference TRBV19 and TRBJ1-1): DGGITQSPKYLFRKEGQNVTLSCEQNLNHDAMYWYRQDPGQGLRLIYYSQIVNDFQKGDIAEGYSVSREKKESFPLTVTSAQKNPTAFYLCASSITPRAAEAFFGQGTRLTVV.